This TCR beta chain was sequenced during a study of blood T cell repertoires in COVID-19. Libraries were prepared by immunoSEQ multiplex PCR; TCRdb keeps only in-frame clonotypes and omits some of them. The repertoire includes 300,000 or so clones, 90% of them detected once, and around 3.5% sits in the top ten. V was clipped by 6 bases and J by 6 bases, with 15 bases between them. This CDR3 is 14 amino acids long. Germline-derived CDR1 and CDR2 are SNHLY and FYNNEI. The specimen sequenced was peripheral blood. The genes are TRBV2 and TRBJ1-5; a possible D gene is TRBD1 (5 bases). The TCR was taken from a woman aged 40 to 50 with acute or convalescent COVID-19. CDR3 DNA: TGTGCCAGCAGCCAGGAACACGGGGGTCAGCCCCAGCATTTT. As protein: CASSQEHGGQPQHF. The entire variable domain, with the rest obtained from reference TRBV2 and TRBJ1-5, is as follows: EPEVTQTPSHQVTQMGQEVILRCVPISNHLYFYWYRQILGQKVEFLVSFYNNEISEKSEIFDDQFSVERPDGSNFTLKIRSTKLEDSAMYFCASSQEHGGQPQHFGDGTRLSIL.